These 10 T cell receptor beta chains were sequenced from one sample in a study of blood T cells in healthy people across ages. A second roughly 7 to 12 cycle PCR used barcoded and J-beta primers. One entry per CDR3 protein results from TCRdb running MiXCR on the 5' RACE reads. This sample carries approximately 2,000,000 distinct CDR3 sequences, roughly two fifths of them seen once, and the ten largest clones take approximately 22%. The sample comprised blood. These receptors all come from a human donor in good health.

The rearrangement uses TRBV6-6 and TRBJ2-3, with 8 bases matching TRBD1. The junction had 0 bases not matched to a gene; V was cut back by 2 bases and J by 5 bases. Germline-derived CDR1 and CDR2 are MNHNY and SVGAGI (reference sequence). CDR3 length: 13 amino acids. The CDR3 region has the DNA TGTGCCAGCAGTTACGACAGGGGAGATACGCAGTATTTT. The encoded protein is CASSYDRGDTQYF.

The chain uses TRBV28 and TRBJ2-5, with D uncertain. The CDR3 consists of 13 residues. Looked up from germline, CDR1 is MDHEN and CDR2 is SYDVKM. Trimming stripped 8 bases from V and 2 bases from J, with 12 bases between. The CDR3 coding sequence is TGTGCCAGCTGGTCTGCCAGGCAAGAGACCCAGTACTTC. Amino acid sequence: CASWSARQETQYF.

This clonotype has more than one count but fewer than ten. The chain employs TRBV5-5 and TRBJ1-2; 8 nucleotides match TRBD1. V gave up 0 bases and J gave up 4 bases; unmatched junction bases: 2. The CDR3 totals 14 residues. Germline V gene data show CDR1 as SGHKS and CDR2 as YYEKEE (reference sequence). CDR3 protein: CASSLVDRVYGYTF. CDR3 bases: TGTGCCAGCAGCTTGGTGGACAGGGTCTATGGCTACACCTTC.

Comments on this clonotype: This may stem from a read error, because a much larger clone lies one nucleotide away. The chain is built from TRBV2 and TRBJ2-2; no clear D gene. The CDR3 runs 12 residues. The germline V gene has CDR1 SNHLY and CDR2 FYNNEI. V was shortened by 6 bases and J by 1 base, with 3 bases between the two germline ends. CDR3 sequence reads: CASRVNTGELFF. CDR3 DNA: TGTGCCAGCAGGGTGAACACCGGGGAGCTGTTTTTT.

This clonotype has a single count. The chain employs TRBV29-1 and TRBJ1-2; TRBD1 is a possible D gene (6 bases). This CDR3 region has 14 residues. Trimming removed 6 bases at V and 5 bases at J, with 19 bases between. Germline V gene lookup returns CDR1 SQVTM and CDR2 ANQGSEA. The CDR3 is CSVGTGAATYGYTF. The CDR3 nucleotides read TGCAGCGTGGGCACGGGGGCAGCGACTTATGGCTACACCTTC.

This chain uses TRBV20-1 with TRBJ2-7; the D gene is possibly TRBD2 (6 bases). Trimming stripped 6 bases from V and 4 bases from J, with 19 bases between. The germline V gene encodes CDR1 DFQATT and CDR2 SNEGSKA (reference sequence). This CDR3 is built from 14 residues. The CDR3 DNA is TGCAGTGCCCTTGCTCCCGGGGGTGATTACGAGCAGTACTTC. It encodes CSALAPGGDYEQYF.

This clonotype was observed a handful of times. V and J are TRBV7-2 and TRBJ1-1; D may be TRBD1 (6 bases). There are 15 residues in the CDR3. V lost 1 base to trimming and J lost 4 bases, with 13 bases between them. Germline lookup yields CDR1 SGHTA and CDR2 FQGNSA. The CDR3 region has the DNA TGTGCCAGCAGCTTAGTATCGGGGGGCCCCACTGAAGCTTTCTTT. This codes for CASSLVSGGPTEAFF.

This clonotype was counted at least ten times. The J gene is TRBJ2-5, the V gene TRBV7-2; tentative D call: TRBD2 (7 bases). Germline V gene data show CDR1 as SGHTA and CDR2 as FQGNSA. The CDR3 contains 14 residues. V lost 6 bases to trimming and J lost 5 bases, with 16 bases between them. CDR3 sequence reads: CASSFGGLGETQYF. CDR3 coding DNA: TGTGCCAGCAGTTTCGGGGGGCTCGGGGAGACCCAGTACTTC.

The gene calls are TRBV27 and TRBJ2-3, with D possibly TRBD1 on 6 matching bases. Germline assignment: CDR1 MNHEY and CDR2 SMNVEV (reference sequence). The CDR3 is 15 amino acids. V was pared by 5 bases and J by 2 bases, with 14 bases between. This CDR3 is CASSMTGEDTDTQYF. The CDR3 DNA sequence: TGTGCCAGCAGTATGACAGGAGAGGACACAGATACGCAGTATTTT.

The V gene is TRBV3-1, the J gene TRBJ1-4; D gene ambiguous. CDR3 length: 13 amino acids. Trimming left V 2 bases short and J 8 bases short, with 9 bases between. CDR1 and CDR2 (germline): LGHDT, YNNKEL (reference sequence). CDR3 sequence (DNA): TGTGCCAGCAGCCAATCTTCGGTGGAAAAACTGTTTTTT. Amino acids: CASSQSSVEKLFF.